The rows below give T cell receptor beta chains drawn from one sample of a study of CD4 T cells in relation to SARS-CoV-2 and coronaviruses. These TCRs' antigens remain unknown. Only in-frame clones appear in the TCRdb table, and some are missing; sequencing was by immunoSEQ multiplex PCR. Of around 34,000 clones listed, around four fifths are singletons. Sequencing input: memory CD4+ T cells from PBMCs, cultured in vitro. These receptors came from an adult with COVID-19. CDR3s include the opening cysteine and the closing phenylalanine or tryptophan. A D gene is named only where the DNA matches it firmly. Size values are once, few and many counts, or a class for expanded clones, and some rows have none.

TRBD1	few	TRBV5-4	TRBJ2-1	CASSVQGWNEQFF	TGTGCCAGCAGCGTACAGGGGTGGAATGAGCAGTTCTTC
TRBD2	.	TRBV18	TRBJ2-1	CASSPPGLAGGNEQFF	TGTGCCAGCTCACCACCGGGGCTAGCGGGAGGTAATGAGCAGTTCTTC
.	.	TRBV20-1	TRBJ2-5	CSASPLQETQYF	TGCAGTGCTAGTCCCTTGCAAGAGACCCAGTACTTC
.	few	TRBV10-3	TRBJ1-1	CAIGETGNTEAFF	TGTGCCATCGGGGAGACAGGGAACACTGAAGCTTTCTTT
.	few	TRBV5-1	TRBJ2-1	CASSLGGGSNEQFF	TGCGCCAGCAGCTTGGGAGGGGGGAGCAATGAGCAGTTCTTC
.	.	TRBV6-5	TRBJ1-1	CASRTGNTEAFF	TGTGCCAGCCGAACAGGGAACACTGAAGCTTTCTTT
.	.	TRBV5-1	TRBJ1-3	CASSLVGALWNTIYF	TGCGCCAGCAGCTTGGTGGGGGCCCTTTGGAACACCATATATTTT
TRBD2	once	TRBV2	TRBJ2-3	CASSGRTSVTSTDTQYF	TGTGCCAGCAGTGGGCGGACTAGTGTAACTAGCACAGATACGCAGTATTTT
.	.	TRBV2	TRBJ2-5	CASSSKGETQYF	TGTGCCAGCAGTTCCAAGGGAGAGACCCAGTACTTC
.	.	TRBV28	TRBJ1-6	CASTTIPSSYSPLHF	TGTGCCAGCACAACGATCCCGAGCTCCTATTCACCCCTCCACTTT
TRBD2	few	TRBV24-1	TRBJ2-1	CATSVGTSVRYNEQFF	TGTGCCACCAGTGTCGGGACTAGCGTTCGGTACAATGAGCAGTTCTTC
TRBD1	few	TRBV11-2	TRBJ1-2	CASSLDRASYGYTF	TGTGCCAGCAGCTTGGACAGGGCTTCCTATGGCTACACCTTC
TRBD1	.	TRBV9	TRBJ1-3	CASSVDPGQGRNTIYF	TGTGCCAGCAGCGTAGATCCGGGACAGGGAAGAAACACCATATATTTT
.	.	TRBV6-1	TRBJ1-5	CASSEWETGNQPQHF	TGTGCCAGCAGTGAATGGGAGACGGGCAATCAGCCCCAGCATTTT
.	.	TRBV2	TRBJ1-2	CASRGWAYGYTF	TGTGCCAGCAGGGGTTGGGCCTATGGCTACACCTTC
TRBD2	few	TRBV10-3	TRBJ2-7	CAISESLAGTHEQYF	TGTGCCATCAGTGAGTCTCTAGCGGGGACCCACGAGCAGTACTTC
.	.	TRBV3-1/TRBV3-2	TRBJ1-1	CASSQDSGRNTEAFF	TGTGCCAGCAGCCAAGATTCCGGGCGGAACACTGAAGCTTTCTTT
.	.	TRBV4-2	TRBJ2-6	CASSQDGTSGANVLTF	TGTGCCAGCAGCCAAGATGGGACCTCTGGGGCCAACGTCCTGACTTTC
.	.	TRBV28	TRBJ1-3	CASSSVDGNTIYF	TGTGCCAGCAGCAGTGTTGACGGAAACACCATATATTTT
TRBD2	.	TRBV7-2	TRBJ2-2	CASSLLGTSGSYSGELFF	TGTGCCAGCAGCCTGCTGGGGACTAGCGGGAGTTACTCCGGGGAGCTGTTTTTT
TRBD2	.	TRBV4-2	TRBJ2-1	CASSQEPGTSVRSSYNEQFF	TGTGCCAGCAGCCAAGAGCCCGGGACTAGCGTGAGGAGCTCCTACAATGAGCAGTTCTTC
TRBD2	.	TRBV7-2	TRBJ2-7	CASSWGTSGIYEQYF	TGTGCCAGCAGCTGGGGGACTAGCGGGATATACGAGCAGTACTTC
TRBD2	.	TRBV19	TRBJ2-1	CASSKPGLADSYNEQFF	TGTGCCAGTAGTAAACCGGGACTAGCGGATTCCTACAATGAGCAGTTCTTC
.	.	TRBV19	TRBJ1-5	CASNVALGGQPQHF	TGTGCCAGTAACGTTGCACTGGGCGGTCAGCCCCAGCATTTT
TRBD1	.	TRBV6-2/TRBV6-3	TRBJ1-1	CASSYRQGVRSEAFF	TGTGCCAGCAGTTATCGACAGGGGGTTCGTTCTGAAGCTTTCTTT
TRBD1	.	TRBV24-1	TRBJ2-6	CATSPSGQGDSGANVLTF	TGTGCCACCAGCCCTTCGGGACAGGGGGACTCTGGGGCCAACGTCCTGACTTTC
TRBD1	once	TRBV9	TRBJ2-1	CASSEGQGSYNEQFF	TGTGCCAGCAGCGAGGGACAGGGTTCCTACAATGAGCAGTTCTTC
.	.	TRBV12-3/TRBV12-4	TRBJ2-1	CASSLDEREQFF	TGTGCCAGCAGTTTAGACGAGCGGGAGCAGTTCTTC
.	.	TRBV5-1	TRBJ1-1	CASSTDTGNTEAFF	TGCGCCAGCAGCACGGACACGGGGAACACTGAAGCTTTCTTT
TRBD2	few	TRBV30	TRBJ2-2	CAWSDRLAGDTGELFF	TGTGCCTGGAGTGATCGACTAGCGGGAGATACCGGGGAGCTGTTTTTT
.	.	TRBV11-1	TRBJ1-2	CASSLRESGNYGYTF	TGTGCCAGCAGCTTACGGGAATCCGGTAACTATGGCTACACCTTC
.	.	TRBV5-6	TRBJ2-7	CASSRWLGEQYF	TGTGCCAGCAGTAGGTGGTTAGGCGAGCAGTACTTC
.	.	TRBV20-1	TRBJ1-5	CSASRGISNQPQHF	TGCAGTGCTAGTCGGGGGATCAGCAATCAGCCCCAGCATTTT
.	.	TRBV9	TRBJ1-3	CASSRALDSGNTIYF	TGTGCCAGCAGCCGTGCCCTGGACTCTGGAAACACCATATATTTT
TRBD2	.	TRBV28	TRBJ2-7	CASSLTPLAGGSYEQYF	TGTGCCAGCAGTCTCACCCCGTTAGCGGGAGGATCCTACGAGCAGTACTTC
.	.	TRBV27	TRBJ1-5	CASSNRPGRNQPQHF	TGTGCCAGCAGTAACCGACCCGGTAGGAATCAGCCCCAGCATTTT
.	.	TRBV7-2	TRBJ1-3	CASSLGGSGNTIYF	TGTGCCAGCAGCTTAGGGGGCTCTGGAAACACCATATATTTT
.	few	TRBV2	TRBJ2-2	CASSQRRGTGELFF	TGTGCCAGCAGCCAAAGGAGGGGGACCGGGGAGCTGTTTTTT
TRBD2	.	TRBV6-4	TRBJ2-3	CASSDSTSGNIDTQYF	TGTGCCAGCAGTGACTCAACTAGCGGGAATATAGATACGCAGTATTTT
.	.	TRBV7-9	TRBJ2-6	CASSFTSGANVLTF	TGTGCCAGCAGCTTTACCTCTGGGGCCAACGTCCTGACTTTC
.	.	TRBV4-3	TRBJ2-7	CASSQDQRSGDEQYF	TGCGCCAGCAGCCAAGATCAGCGGTCGGGGGACGAGCAGTACTTC